These 8 T cell receptor beta chains were all obtained from the same sample, sequenced in a study of tumor-infiltrating lymphocytes in primary liver carcinoma. TCR beta cDNA was reverse-transcribed from about 500 ng of total RNA. The reaction used a constant-region primer and ProtoScript II reverse transcriptase. Slightly modified ARM-PCR with three nested multiplex PCR rounds yielded TCR beta libraries. The first two PCR rounds used TRBV1-TRBV30 primers with a Cbeta primer, 10 cycles each. MiXCR was run by TCRdb on the multiplex PCR reads, yielding one entry per CDR3 protein. This table holds roughly 57,000 distinct CDR3 sequences, approximately 70% found once. Starting material for RNA and DNA co-extraction consisted of about 19-32 mg of unsorted bulk tissue. Source material: liver tumor tissue from sampling region 2. Subset specified: tumor region T2, inferior pole. The receptor set was obtained from a man aged 40-55 years with primary liver carcinoma and hepatitis B virus infection.

As regards this clonotype: A much larger clone differs by one base, so this may be a read error. The chain is built from TRBV6-1 and TRBJ2-5; 10 bases line up with TRBD2. This CDR3 comprises 15 residues. J was trimmed by 0 bases and V by 3 bases; bases with no gene match: 1. Germline values: CDR1 MNHNS, CDR2 SASEGT. The CDR3 sequence is CASSDLAGDQETQYF. The CDR3 DNA follows: TGTGCCAGCAGTGATCTAGCGGGGGACCAAGAGACCCAGTACTTC.

Worth noting for this clonotype: The junction differs from germline at one of its ends, possibly a read error. J is TRBJ2-1 and V is TRBV11-2; the match to TRBD2 covers 8 bases. From germline, CDR1 is SGHAT and CDR2 FQNNGV. The CDR3 has 16 amino acids. This CDR3 reads CVSSTAGLVIYNEQFF. In DNA, the CDR3 is TGTGTCAGCAGCACGGCGGGACTAGTGATATACAATGAGCAGTTCTTC.

This clonotype was counted between two and nine times. This may arise from a read error, as a much more abundant clone is one base away. The rearrangement joins TRBV10-1 to TRBJ2-3, with a possible D match to TRBD2 (5 bases). The CDR3 contains 15 residues. Germline values: CDR1 WNHNN, CDR2 SYGVQD (reference sequence). In DNA, the CDR3 is TGCGCCAACAGTGACGAGGGTAAACAGCACGATACGCAGTATTTT. Its translation is CANSDEGKQHDTQYF.

This clonotype is medium-sized in the sample. The rearrangement joins TRBV14 to TRBJ2-5, with 8 bases aligning to TRBD2. Per the germline V gene, CDR1 is SGHDN and CDR2 is FVKESK. Trimming removed 3 bases from V and 2 bases from J; junction bases left unmatched: 8. This CDR3 contains 16 residues. Here the CDR3 DNA reads TGTGCCAGCAGCCATAGGAGCGGGAGCCCGCAAGAGACCCAGTACTTC. Its translation is CASSHRSGSPQETQYF. Together with reference TRBV14 and TRBJ2-5, the CDR3 gives the full variable domain: EAGVTQFPSHSVIEKGQTVTLRCDPISGHDNLYWYRRVMGKEIKFLLHFVKESKQDESGMPNNRFLAERTGGTYSTLKVQPAELEDSGVYFCASSHRSGSPQETQYFGPGTRLLVL.

For this clonotype: One end of the junction does not line up with germline, which may come from a read error. The V gene is TRBV11-2, the J gene TRBJ2-7, with 11 bases identical to TRBD1. Germline CDR1 reads SGHAT; CDR2 reads FQNNGV. The CDR3 is 15 residues long. CDR3 amino acids: CDSCGGQGVVYEQYF. CDR3 in DNA: TGTGACAGCTGCGGGGGACAGGGGGTTGTGTACGAGCAGTACTTC.

This clonotype was found a few times. The conserved phenylalanine or tryptophan is not found at the CDR3 terminus, so this likely reflects a read error. The chain is built from TRBV10-2 and TRBJ2-7; TRBD1 matches at 9 bases. V lost 0 bases and J lost 5; bases outside the gene matches: 8. This CDR3 comprises 16 residues. The V gene's germline CDR1 is WSHSY and CDR2 SAAADI. CDR3 coding DNA: TGCGCCAGCAGTGAGTCGGCCCCTCGGACAGGGGACGAGCAGTACTTA. Its translation: CASSESAPRTGDEQYL.

The V call is TRBV9, the J call TRBJ1-1; D unclear. The V gene lost 3 bases and the J gene lost 1 base, with 4 bases spanning the gap. The CDR3 has 12 residues. Germline V gene sequence: CDR1 SGDLS, CDR2 YYNGEE. The CDR3 here is CASSAGNTEAFF. CDR3 nucleotides: TGTGCCAGCAGCGCCGGGAACACTGAAGCTTTCTTT.

A remark on this clonotype: The junction departs from germline at one end; a sequencing error may be responsible. The CDR3, as DNA: TGTACCAGCAGCTTAGGCCACGGCCCCTACGAGCAATACTTC. Encoded protein: CTSSLGHGPYEQYF. This chain uses TRBV11-2 with TRBJ2-7; D remains unclear. Germline V gene data show CDR1 as SGHAT and CDR2 as FQNNGV. The length of the CDR3 is 14 residues.